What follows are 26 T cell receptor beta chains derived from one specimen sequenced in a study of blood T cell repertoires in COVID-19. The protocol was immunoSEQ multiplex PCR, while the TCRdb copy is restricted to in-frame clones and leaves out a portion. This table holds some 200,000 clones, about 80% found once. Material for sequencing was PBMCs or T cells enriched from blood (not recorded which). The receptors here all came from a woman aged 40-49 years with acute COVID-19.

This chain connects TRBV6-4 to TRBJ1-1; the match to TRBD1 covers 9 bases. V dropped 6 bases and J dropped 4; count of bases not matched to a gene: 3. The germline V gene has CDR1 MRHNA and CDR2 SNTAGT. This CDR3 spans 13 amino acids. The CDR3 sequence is CASRGQGSTEAFF. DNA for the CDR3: TGTGCCAGCAGGGGACAGGGTTCCACTGAAGCTTTCTTT.

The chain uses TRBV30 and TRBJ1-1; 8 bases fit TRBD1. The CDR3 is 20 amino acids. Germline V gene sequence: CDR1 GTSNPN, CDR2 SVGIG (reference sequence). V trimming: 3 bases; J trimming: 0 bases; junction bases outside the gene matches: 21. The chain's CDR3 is CAWRWQPDTWDRRLNTEAFF. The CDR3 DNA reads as TGTGCCTGGAGATGGCAACCGGATACTTGGGACAGGAGGCTGAACACTGAAGCTTTCTTT.

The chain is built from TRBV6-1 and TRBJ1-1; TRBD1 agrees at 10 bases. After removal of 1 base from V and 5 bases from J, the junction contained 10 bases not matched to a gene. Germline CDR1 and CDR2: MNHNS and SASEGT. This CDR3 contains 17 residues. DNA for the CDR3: TGTGCCAGCAGTGAAGTCGGGACAGGGGTTTTGGGTACTGAAGCTTTCTTT. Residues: CASSEVGTGVLGTEAFF.

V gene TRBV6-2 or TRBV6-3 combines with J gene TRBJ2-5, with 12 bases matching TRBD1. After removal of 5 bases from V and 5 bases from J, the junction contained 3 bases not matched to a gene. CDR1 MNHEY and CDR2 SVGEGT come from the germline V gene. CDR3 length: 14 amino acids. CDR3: CASSTGQGAETQYF. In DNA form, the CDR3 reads TGTGCCAGCAGTACGGGACAGGGGGCGGAGACCCAGTACTTC.

The CDR3 is CASSNLRTGGNSPLHF. As DNA, the CDR3 is TGTGCCAGCAGCAACCTTCGGACAGGGGGAAATTCACCCCTCCACTTT. V gene TRBV6-6 combines with J gene TRBJ1-6; 10 bases map to TRBD1. Looked up from germline, CDR1 is MNHNY and CDR2 is SVGAGI (reference sequence). The CDR3 extends over 16 amino acids. V lost 6 bases to trimming and J lost 7 bases; unmatched junction nucleotides: 9.

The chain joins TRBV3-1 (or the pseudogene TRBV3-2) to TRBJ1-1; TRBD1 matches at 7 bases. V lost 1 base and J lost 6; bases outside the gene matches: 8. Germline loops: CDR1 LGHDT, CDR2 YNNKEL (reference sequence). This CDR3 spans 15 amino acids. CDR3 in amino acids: CASSQATGAKPEAFF. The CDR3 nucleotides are TGTGCCAGCAGCCAAGCCACAGGGGCGAAACCTGAAGCTTTCTTT.

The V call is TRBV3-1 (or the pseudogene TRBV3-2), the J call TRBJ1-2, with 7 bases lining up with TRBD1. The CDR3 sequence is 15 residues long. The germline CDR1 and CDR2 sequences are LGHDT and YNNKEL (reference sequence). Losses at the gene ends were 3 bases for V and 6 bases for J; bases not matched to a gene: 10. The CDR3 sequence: CASSHLSRQGHGYTF. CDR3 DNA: TGTGCCAGCAGCCATTTGAGTCGACAGGGCCATGGCTACACCTTC.

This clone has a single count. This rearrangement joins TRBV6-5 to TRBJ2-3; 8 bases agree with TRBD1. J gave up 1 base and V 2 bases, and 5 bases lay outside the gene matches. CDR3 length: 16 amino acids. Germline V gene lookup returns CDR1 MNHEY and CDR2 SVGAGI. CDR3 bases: TGTGCCAGCAGTTACGGGCAGGGGGCGGGCACAGATACGCAGTATTTT. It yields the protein CASSYGQGAGTDTQYF.

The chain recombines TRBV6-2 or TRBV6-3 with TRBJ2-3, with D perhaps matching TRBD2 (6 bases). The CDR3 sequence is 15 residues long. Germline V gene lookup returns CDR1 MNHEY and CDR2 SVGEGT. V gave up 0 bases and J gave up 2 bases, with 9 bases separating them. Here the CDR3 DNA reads TGTGCCAGCAGTTACTCTAGCGGCGACACAGATACGCAGTATTTT. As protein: CASSYSSGDTDTQYF.

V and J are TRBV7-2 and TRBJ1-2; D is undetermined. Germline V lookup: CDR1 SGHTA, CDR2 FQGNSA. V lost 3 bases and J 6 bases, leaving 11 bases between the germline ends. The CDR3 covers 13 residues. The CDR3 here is CASSLKPQDGYTF. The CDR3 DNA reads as TGTGCCAGCAGCTTGAAACCCCAGGATGGCTACACCTTC.

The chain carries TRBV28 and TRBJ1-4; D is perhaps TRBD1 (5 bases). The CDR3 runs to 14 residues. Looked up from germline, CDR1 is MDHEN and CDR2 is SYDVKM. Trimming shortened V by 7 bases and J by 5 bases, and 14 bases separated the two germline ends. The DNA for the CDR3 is TGTGCCAGCATCCGTTCGGGGGAGAATGAAAAACTGTTTTTT. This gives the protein CASIRSGENEKLFF.

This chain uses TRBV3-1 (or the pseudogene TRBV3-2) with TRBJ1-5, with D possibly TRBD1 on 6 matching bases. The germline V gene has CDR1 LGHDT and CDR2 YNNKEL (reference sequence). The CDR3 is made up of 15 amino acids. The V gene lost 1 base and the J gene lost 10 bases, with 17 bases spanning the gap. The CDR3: CASSQAGQYGTPQHF. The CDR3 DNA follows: TGTGCCAGCAGCCAAGCTGGACAGTACGGTACCCCCCAGCATTTT.

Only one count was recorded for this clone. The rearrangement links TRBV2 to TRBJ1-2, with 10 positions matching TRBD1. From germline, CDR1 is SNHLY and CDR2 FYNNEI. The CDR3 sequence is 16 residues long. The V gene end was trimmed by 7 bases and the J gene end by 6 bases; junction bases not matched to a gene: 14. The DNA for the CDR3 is TGTGCCAGCAAATTAACCCCTAGACAGGGGGCGCATGGCTACACCTTC. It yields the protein CASKLTPRQGAHGYTF. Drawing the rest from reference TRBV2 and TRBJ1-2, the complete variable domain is EPEVTQTPSHQVTQMGQEVILRCVPISNHLYFYWYRQILGQKVEFLVSFYNNEISEKSEIFDDQFSVERPDGSNFTLKIRSTKLEDSAMYFCASKLTPRQGAHGYTFGSGTRLTVV.

CDR3 protein: CASSGQANTEAFF. CDR3 DNA: TGTGCCAGCAGCGGACAGGCGAACACTGAAGCTTTCTTT. The rearrangement links TRBV7-3 to TRBJ1-1, with 7 nucleotides matching TRBD1. The length of the CDR3 is 13 residues. The ends lost 5 bases at V and 1 base at J; junction bases unmatched: 1. Germline CDR1 reads SGHTA; CDR2 reads FQGTGA.

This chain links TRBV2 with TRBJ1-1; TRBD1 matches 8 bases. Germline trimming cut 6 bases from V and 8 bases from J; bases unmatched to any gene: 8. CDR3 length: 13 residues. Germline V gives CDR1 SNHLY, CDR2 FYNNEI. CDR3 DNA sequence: TGTGCCAGCAGGAAAGACAGGGGTGGCGAAGCTTTCTTT. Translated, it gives CASRKDRGGEAFF.

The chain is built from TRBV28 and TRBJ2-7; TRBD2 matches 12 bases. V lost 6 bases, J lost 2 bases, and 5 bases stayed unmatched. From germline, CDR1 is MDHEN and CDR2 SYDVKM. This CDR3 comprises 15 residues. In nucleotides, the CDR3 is TGTGCCAGCAGGGAGCTAGCGGGAGGGCCCTACGAGCAGTACTTC. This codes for CASRELAGGPYEQYF.

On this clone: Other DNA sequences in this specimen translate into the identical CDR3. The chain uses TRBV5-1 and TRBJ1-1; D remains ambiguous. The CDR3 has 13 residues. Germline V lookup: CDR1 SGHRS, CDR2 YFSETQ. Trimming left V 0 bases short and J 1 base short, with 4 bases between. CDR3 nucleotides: TGCGCCAGCAGCTTGGGAGGGAACACTGAAGCTTTCTTT. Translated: CASSLGGNTEAFF.

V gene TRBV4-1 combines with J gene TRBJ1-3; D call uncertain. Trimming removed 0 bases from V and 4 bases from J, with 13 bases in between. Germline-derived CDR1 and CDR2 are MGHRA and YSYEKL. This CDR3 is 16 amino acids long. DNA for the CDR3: TGCGCCAGCAGCCAAGATCCGGGTCGTGCCGGAAACACCATATATTTT. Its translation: CASSQDPGRAGNTIYF.

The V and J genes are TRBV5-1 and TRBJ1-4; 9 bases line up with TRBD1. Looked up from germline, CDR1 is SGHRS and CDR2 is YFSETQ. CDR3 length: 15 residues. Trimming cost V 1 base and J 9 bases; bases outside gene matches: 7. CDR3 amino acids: CASSLLADRGKKLFF. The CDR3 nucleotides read TGCGCCAGCAGCTTGTTAGCGGACAGGGGAAAAAAACTGTTTTTT.

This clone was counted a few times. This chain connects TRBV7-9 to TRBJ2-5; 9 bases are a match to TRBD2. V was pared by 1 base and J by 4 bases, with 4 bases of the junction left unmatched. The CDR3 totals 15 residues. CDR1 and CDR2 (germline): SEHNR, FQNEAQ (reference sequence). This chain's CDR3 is CASSLVAGGLETQYF. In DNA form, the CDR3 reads TGTGCCAGCAGCTTAGTGGCGGGAGGGCTAGAGACCCAGTACTTC.

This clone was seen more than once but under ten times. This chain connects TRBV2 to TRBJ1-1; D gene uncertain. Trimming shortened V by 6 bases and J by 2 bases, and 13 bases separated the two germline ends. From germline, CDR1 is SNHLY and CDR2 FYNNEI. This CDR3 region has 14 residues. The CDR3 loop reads CASRVVGENTEAFF. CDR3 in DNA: TGTGCCAGCAGGGTGGTCGGTGAAAACACTGAAGCTTTCTTT.

CDR3 region: CASSQVTGGVYEQYF. As DNA, the CDR3 is TGCGCCAGCAGCCAAGTAACAGGGGGTGTCTACGAGCAGTACTTC. This rearrangement joins TRBV4-1 to TRBJ2-7, with TRBD1 matching over 8 bases. Germline values: CDR1 MGHRA, CDR2 YSYEKL. The V and J ends lost 1 base and 3 bases, in that order; junction bases with no gene match: 5. CDR3 length: 15 amino acids.

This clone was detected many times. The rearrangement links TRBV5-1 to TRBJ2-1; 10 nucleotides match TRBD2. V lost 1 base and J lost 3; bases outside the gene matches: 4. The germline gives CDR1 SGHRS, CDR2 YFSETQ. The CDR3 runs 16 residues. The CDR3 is CASSLTGTSVYNEQFF. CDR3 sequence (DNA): TGCGCCAGCAGCTTGACCGGGACTAGCGTCTACAATGAGCAGTTCTTC.

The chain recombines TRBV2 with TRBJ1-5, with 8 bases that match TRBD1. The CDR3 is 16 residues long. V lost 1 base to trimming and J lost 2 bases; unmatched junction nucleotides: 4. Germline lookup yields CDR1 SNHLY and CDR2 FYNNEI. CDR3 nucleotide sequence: TGTGCCAGCAGTGAAGGGACAGGGTTGGGCAATCAGCCCCAGCATTTT. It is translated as CASSEGTGLGNQPQHF.

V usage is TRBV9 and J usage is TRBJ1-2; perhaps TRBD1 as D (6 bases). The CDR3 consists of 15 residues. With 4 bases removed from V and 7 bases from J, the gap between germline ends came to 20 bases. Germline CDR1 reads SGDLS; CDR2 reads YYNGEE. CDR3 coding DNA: TGTGCCAGCAGCCCCAATTCTCAGGGACACTCTGGCTACACCTTC. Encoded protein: CASSPNSQGHSGYTF.

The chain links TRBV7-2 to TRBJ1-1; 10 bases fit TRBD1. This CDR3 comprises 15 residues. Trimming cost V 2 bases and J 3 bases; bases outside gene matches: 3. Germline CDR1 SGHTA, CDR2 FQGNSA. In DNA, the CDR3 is TGTGCCAGCAGCTTATGGGGACAGGGGCACACTGAAGCTTTCTTT. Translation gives CASSLWGQGHTEAFF. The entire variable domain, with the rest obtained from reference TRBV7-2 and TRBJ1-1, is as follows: GAGVSQSPSNKVTEKGKDVELRCDPISGHTALYWYRQSLGQGLEFLIYFQGNSAPDKSGLPSDRFSAERTGGSVSTLTIQRTQQEDSAVYLCASSLWGQGHTEAFFGQGTRLTVV.